This T cell receptor (beta chain) derives from a study of OX40 agonist ivuxolimab in advanced cancers. Details on this clone: Antigen specificity is unknown.

Study results and caveats: CD8+ T cells were the subset that, on average, had more expanded clones than CD4+. Expansion of clones was among the lowest in partial responders at 0.1-3.0 mg/kg.

The data were produced by immunoSEQ multiplex PCR, yet TCRdb's version contains in-frame clones alone and is incomplete. The sample shows 100,000 or so clones, 85% to 95% of them seen only once. CDR3 length: 15 amino acids. V was shortened by 4 bases and J by 2 bases, with 15 bases between the two germline ends. The germline V gene encodes CDR1 SGHNT and CDR2 YYREEE (reference sequence). V is TRBV5-4 and J is TRBJ1-2; D ambiguous. This TCR was recovered from an adult with an advanced solid tumor such as melanoma, head and neck, liver or kidney cancer. The source was CD4+ or CD8+ T cells sorted from blood, collected in a trial of the OX40 agonist ivuxolimab. DNA for the CDR3: TGTGCCAGCAGCAAACGGGCGTCGCTGAACTATGGCTACACCTTC. The encoded protein is CASSKRASLNYGYTF.